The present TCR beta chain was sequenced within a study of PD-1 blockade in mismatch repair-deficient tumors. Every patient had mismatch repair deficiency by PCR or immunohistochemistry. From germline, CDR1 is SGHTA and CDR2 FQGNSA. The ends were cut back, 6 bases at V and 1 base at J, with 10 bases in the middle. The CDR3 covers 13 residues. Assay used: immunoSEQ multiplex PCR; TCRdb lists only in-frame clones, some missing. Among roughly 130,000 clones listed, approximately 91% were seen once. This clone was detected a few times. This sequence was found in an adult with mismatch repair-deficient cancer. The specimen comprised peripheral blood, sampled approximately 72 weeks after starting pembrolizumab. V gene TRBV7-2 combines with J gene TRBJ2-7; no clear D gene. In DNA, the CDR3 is TGTGCCAGCAGGGGTGTGGGGTCCTACGAGCAGTACTTC. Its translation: CASRGVGSYEQYF.